These 30 T cell receptor beta chains were all obtained from the same sample, sequenced in a study of shared clonotypes between healthy human individuals. Measured with immunoSEQ multiplex PCR; TCRdb has only the in-frame clones, and not every one. Of over a million clones listed, roughly 97% were seen once; the top ten hold 0.95% to 1.5%. The source material was naive CD4+ T cells sorted from blood. Regarding subset: CD45RA+ positively selected. The source is a man in his thirties or forties in good health.

V and J are TRBV7-9 and TRBJ2-2, with D hard to call. V was cut by 1 base and J by 5 bases, with 8 bases left in between. The germline V gene has CDR1 SEHNR and CDR2 FQNEAQ (reference sequence). This CDR3 has 14 amino acids. DNA for the CDR3: TGTGCCAGCAGCTTAGACGGTTTTACCGGGGAGCTGTTTTTT. Amino acids: CASSLDGFTGELFF.

Note on this clone: Other DNA sequences from this sample encode an identical CDR3 as well. The chain recombines TRBV6-1 with TRBJ1-1; the D is unclear. Per germline, CDR1 MNHNS and CDR2 SASEGT. The ends were cut back, 1 base at V and 2 bases at J, with 5 bases in the middle. The CDR3 runs 13 residues. The CDR3 protein is CASSEGVNTEAFF. The CDR3 DNA sequence: TGTGCCAGCAGTGAAGGGGTAAACACTGAAGCTTTCTTT.

V gene TRBV5-1 combines with J gene TRBJ2-7; D gene unclear. Looked up from germline, CDR1 is SGHRS and CDR2 is YFSETQ. Trimming stripped 0 bases from V and 10 bases from J, with 11 bases between. This CDR3 contains 12 residues. CDR3 bases: TGCGCCAGCAGCTTGGACTTGAATCATCAGTACTTC. Protein sequence: CASSLDLNHQYF.

The rearrangement joins TRBV5-4 to TRBJ2-3, with D perhaps matching TRBD1 or TRBD2 (5 bases each). Per germline, CDR1 SGHNT and CDR2 YYREEE (reference sequence). There are 14 residues in the CDR3. Trimming stripped 4 bases from V and 3 bases from J, with 12 bases between. The CDR3 coding sequence is TGTGCCAGCAGCGGGGGAGTAAGGACAGATACGCAGTATTTT. This codes for CASSGGVRTDTQYF.

The J gene is TRBJ1-1, the V gene TRBV10-2, with a weak D call TRBD1 (6 bases). V lost 5 bases, J lost 6 bases, and 10 bases lay in between. The CDR3 spans 12 residues. CDR1 WSHSY and CDR2 SAAADI come from the germline V gene. DNA of the CDR3: TGCGCCAGCAGTAGGGGGGACTCTGAAGCTTTCTTT. It encodes CASSRGDSEAFF.

The chain recombines TRBV27 with TRBJ1-2; tentative D call: TRBD1 (5 bases). This CDR3 is 15 amino acids long. The V end lost 6 bases, the J end lost 2 bases, and 16 bases lay between the germline ends. Germline V gene sequence: CDR1 MNHEY, CDR2 SMNVEV (reference sequence). The CDR3 bases are TGTGCCAGCAGCTTTTGGGCAGGGACGAACTATGGCTACACCTTC. Encoded protein: CASSFWAGTNYGYTF.

CDR3 amino acids: CASSYLAGTSNTEAFF. Written as DNA, the CDR3 is TGTGCCAGCAGTTACCTTGCCGGGACATCGAACACTGAAGCTTTCTTT. The chain joins TRBV6-5 to TRBJ1-1; possible D gene TRBD1, 6 bases. V dropped 2 bases and J dropped 1 base, with 14 bases sitting between them. The germline V gene encodes CDR1 MNHEY and CDR2 SVGAGI. The CDR3 length is 16 residues.

The rearrangement joins TRBV28 to TRBJ1-5; D is undetermined. V lost 3 bases, J lost 7 bases, and 16 bases lay in between. The CDR3 runs to 15 residues. CDR1 and CDR2 (germline): MDHEN, SYDVKM. The CDR3 DNA follows: TGTGCCAGCAGTTTGTGGTCAGGCCGGCGGCAGCCCCAGCATTTT. It translates to CASSLWSGRRQPQHF.

This clone was recorded only once. The gene calls are TRBV7-9 and TRBJ2-7, with D maybe TRBD2 (5 bases). This CDR3 contains 14 residues. In germline, CDR1 is SEHNR, CDR2 FQNEAQ (reference sequence). V shed 4 bases and J shed 2 bases, with 12 bases lying between them. The CDR3 is CASSSRDTAYEQYF. In nucleotides, the CDR3 is TGTGCCAGCAGCTCCCGGGATACAGCCTACGAGCAGTACTTC.

The chain carries TRBV19 and TRBJ2-1; TRBD1 is a possible D gene (5 bases). The CDR3 has 15 residues. Germline V gives CDR1 LNHDA, CDR2 SQIVND (reference sequence). V lost 3 bases and J lost 8, with 17 bases in between. The DNA of the CDR3 is TGTGCCAGTAGTATTGTGGACAATCTTTATTATGAGCAGTTCTTC. It is translated as CASSIVDNLYYEQFF.

The chain uses TRBV29-1 and TRBJ2-1; 7 positions match TRBD1. Germline CDR1 SQVTM, CDR2 ANQGSEA. CDR3 length equals 13 residues. The ends lost 3 bases at V and 10 bases at J; junction bases unmatched: 9. CDR3 in DNA: TGCAGCGTTGACGGCAGGGGGAGTACCGAGCAGTTCTTC. Its protein is CSVDGRGSTEQFF.

The chain carries TRBV30 and TRBJ2-1; 8 bases map to TRBD2. V shed 3 bases and J 4 bases; nucleotides not matched to a gene: 14. Germline lookup yields CDR1 GTSNPN and CDR2 SVGIG (reference sequence). CDR3 size: 17 residues. Here the CDR3 DNA reads TGTGCCTGGAGGTCCGTGGCGGGAGGCCACAAGTACAATGAGCAGTTCTTC. Its protein product is CAWRSVAGGHKYNEQFF.

V is TRBV19 and J is TRBJ2-2; TRBD1 is a possible D gene (6 bases). CDR1 and CDR2 (germline): LNHDA, SQIVND (reference sequence). The CDR3 has 11 amino acids. V dropped 7 bases and J dropped 6 bases, with 6 bases sitting between them. In nucleotides, the CDR3 is TGTGCCAGTAAGGGGGCCGGGGAGCTGTTTTTT. Its protein product is CASKGAGELFF.

The CDR3 reads CASSVRLGSITEQFF. The CDR3 DNA is TGTGCCAGCAGCGTTCGACTGGGTTCAATCACTGAGCAGTTCTTC. This chain links TRBV9 with TRBJ2-1; D call uncertain. Germline V CDR1 and CDR2: SGDLS, YYNGEE. The CDR3 spans 15 residues. V lost 2 bases and J 9 bases, leaving 18 bases between the germline ends.

The gene calls are TRBV28 and TRBJ1-1, with TRBD1 matching 8 bases. V was clipped by 5 bases and J by 4 bases; unmatched bases: 9. Germline loops: CDR1 MDHEN, CDR2 SYDVKM. The CDR3 has 15 residues. For the CDR3, the DNA is TGTGCCAGCAGTCCATCCAGGGGGCGCTTCACTGAAGCTTTCTTT. It is translated as CASSPSRGRFTEAFF.

The V and J genes are TRBV28 and TRBJ2-1; possibly TRBD1 or TRBD2 for D (5 bases each). Germline loops: CDR1 MDHEN, CDR2 SYDVKM. With 5 bases removed from V and 4 bases from J, the gap between germline ends came to 18 bases. CDR3 length equals 16 residues. The CDR3 DNA is TGTGCCAGCAGTGCGCCCGGGGCTGGGGGATACAATGAGCAGTTCTTC. This gives the protein CASSAPGAGGYNEQFF.

CDR3 nucleotide sequence: TGTGCCAGCAGCCAGGACAGGCAAGAGACCCAGTACTTC. Translated: CASSQDRQETQYF. This rearrangement joins TRBV7-8 to TRBJ2-5; TRBD1 aligns across 7 bases. Trimming took 5 bases from V and 2 from J; bases not matched to a gene: 2. The germline V gene encodes CDR1 SGHVS and CDR2 FQNEAQ. CDR3 length equals 13 residues. Looking up the rest from reference TRBV7-8 and TRBJ2-5 gives the full variable domain: GAGVSQSPRYKVAKRGQDVALRCDPISGHVSLFWYQQALGQGPEFLTYFQNEAQLDKSGLPSDRFFAERPEGSVSTLKIQRTQQEDSAVYLCASSQDRQETQYFGPGTRLLVL.

The chain is built from TRBV28 and TRBJ2-5; 9 bases line up with TRBD1. The CDR3 length is 14 residues. Germline V CDR1 and CDR2: MDHEN, SYDVKM. J lost 5 bases, V lost 2 bases, and 3 bases had no gene match. The CDR3 reads CASSLRQGVETQYF. The CDR3 DNA sequence: TGTGCCAGCAGTTTAAGACAGGGGGTGGAGACCCAGTACTTC.

The CDR3 DNA sequence: TGTGCCAGCAGTTTAGGTAATGGGGACTATGGCTACACCTTC. Protein: CASSLGNGDYGYTF. The J gene is TRBJ1-2, the V gene TRBV28; D unclear. The CDR3 has 14 amino acids. Germline V gene lookup returns CDR1 MDHEN and CDR2 SYDVKM. Trimming took off 2 bases at V and 3 bases at J, with 10 bases between the two ends.

The V gene is TRBV6-5, the J gene TRBJ2-2, with 9 positions matching TRBD1. Trimming removed 1 base from V and 7 bases from J; junction bases left unmatched: 7. The length of the CDR3 is 16 residues. From germline, CDR1 is MNHEY and CDR2 SVGAGI. The CDR3 sequence: CASSYWGQGGHGELFF. The CDR3 coding sequence is TGTGCCAGCAGTTACTGGGGACAGGGAGGGCACGGGGAGCTGTTTTTT.

The DNA for the CDR3 is TGTGCCATCAGAGACAGGGTGGGAGAGACCCAGTACTTC. Translation gives CAIRDRVGETQYF. The chain recombines TRBV10-3 with TRBJ2-5; 7 nucleotides align to TRBD1. The CDR3 covers 13 residues. Germline V gene sequence: CDR1 ENHRY, CDR2 SYGVKD. V dropped 6 bases and J dropped 4; count of bases not matched to a gene: 5.

The rearrangement uses TRBV7-3 and TRBJ2-7; D unresolved. Germline V CDR1 and CDR2: SGHTA, FQGTGA. Between the trimmed V and J ends, which lost 6 bases and 6 bases, there was a span of 15 bases. There are 13 residues in the CDR3. CDR3 loop: CASSPRSAREQYF. The CDR3 region has the DNA TGTGCCAGCAGTCCAAGGTCCGCTCGCGAGCAGTACTTC.

V usage is TRBV7-6 and J usage is TRBJ1-2; D perhaps matches TRBD1 (5 bases). V was pared by 1 base and J by 2 bases, with 8 bases between. Per germline, CDR1 SGHVS and CDR2 FNYEAQ. This CDR3 has 14 residues. This CDR3 is CASSLDSGNYGYTF. Written as DNA, the CDR3 is TGTGCCAGCAGCTTAGACTCAGGGAACTATGGCTACACCTTC.

The V and J genes are TRBV29-1 and TRBJ2-5; D is uncertain. Germline V gives CDR1 SQVTM, CDR2 ANQGSEA. V was cut by 6 bases and J by 3 bases, with 5 bases left in between. The CDR3 loop spans 10 amino acids. The CDR3 sequence is CSVKEETQYF. The DNA of the CDR3 is TGCAGCGTGAAGGAAGAGACCCAGTACTTC.

The J gene is TRBJ2-4, the V gene TRBV5-1; D is undetermined. V was trimmed by 4 bases and J by 3 bases, leaving 14 bases between them. Germline CDR1 and CDR2: SGHRS and YFSETQ. This CDR3 has 15 amino acids. CDR3 amino acids: CASSRASEVKNIQYF. CDR3 DNA: TGCGCCAGCAGCCGTGCTAGTGAGGTCAAAAACATTCAGTACTTC.

The genes are TRBV5-4 and TRBJ2-7, with D possibly being TRBD2 (5 bases). Germline V gene data show CDR1 as SGHNT and CDR2 as YYREEE (reference sequence). V lost 3 bases and J 2 bases, leaving 15 bases between the germline ends. This CDR3 comprises 15 residues. The CDR3, as DNA: TGTGCCAGCAGCTCGCGGGTTGGTGGAGCCTACGAGCAGTACTTC. This sequence encodes CASSSRVGGAYEQYF.

The chain recombines TRBV5-6 with TRBJ1-1; no reliable D call. Germline V gene data show CDR1 as SGHDT and CDR2 as YYEEEE. V lost 0 bases, J lost 5 bases, and 11 bases lay in between. This CDR3 is built from 14 residues. DNA of the CDR3: TGTGCCAGCAGCTTGGTAGTCCTCCCGACTGAAGCTTTCTTT. It codes for CASSLVVLPTEAFF.

The J gene is TRBJ2-3, the V gene TRBV19; D is ambiguous. The CDR3 contains 13 residues. V shed 8 bases and J shed 1 base, with 10 bases lying between them. Germline loops: CDR1 LNHDA, CDR2 SQIVND (reference sequence). In nucleotides, the CDR3 is TGTGCCAGTGGACCCTGGGGCACAGATACGCAGTATTTT. Encoded protein: CASGPWGTDTQYF.

The chain combines TRBV27 with TRBJ1-2; 7 nucleotides match TRBD1. The CDR3 spans 17 residues. Germline V CDR1 and CDR2: MNHEY, SMNVEV (reference sequence). V shed 5 bases, J shed 0 bases, and the junction held 12 bases outside the gene matches. CDR3 DNA sequence: TGTGCCAGCAGTCCGGGGACAGAAGTCCGAGCTAACTATGGCTACACCTTC. Its protein is CASSPGTEVRANYGYTF.

J is TRBJ2-7 and V is TRBV14; D unresolved. CDR1 and CDR2 from the germline V gene are SGHDN and FVKESK. There are 13 residues in the CDR3. V shed 1 base and J shed 6 bases, with 10 bases lying between them. CDR3 sequence reads: CASSQVGNSEQYF. CDR3 nucleotides: TGTGCCAGCAGCCAAGTTGGGAACTCCGAGCAGTACTTC.